Given below is one T cell receptor beta chain in context. Antigen: not known. This record comes from a study of T cells in localized non-small cell lung cancer. Findings and caveats of the study: Uninvolved adjacent lung had more T cell clonality than any other tissue, topping tumor. Without multi-region sequencing, intratumor heterogeneity could not be excluded. Median around 56 top-100 tumor clones were shared with paired adjacent lung.

The protocol was immunoSEQ multiplex PCR, while the TCRdb copy is restricted to in-frame clones and leaves out a portion. The sample contains 61,000 or so clones, 80% to 90% of which appear only once. The CDR3 has 13 amino acids. V shed 5 bases and J shed 8 bases, with 15 bases lying between them. Germline assignment: CDR1 LNHDA and CDR2 SQIVND (reference sequence). V usage is TRBV19 and J usage is TRBJ1-2; the D gene is possibly TRBD1 (6 bases). This specimen was peripheral blood, taken before any cancer treatment. The receptor's source is a woman aged 40-69 years with stage I lung adenocarcinoma. CDR3 loop: CASSLRGRRGYTF. The CDR3 DNA sequence: TGTGCCAGTAGTCTCAGGGGCCGGAGGGGCTACACCTTC. Drawing the rest from reference TRBV19 and TRBJ1-2, the complete variable domain is DGGITQSPKYLFRKEGQNVTLSCEQNLNHDAMYWYRQDPGQGLRLIYYSQIVNDFQKGDIAEGYSVSREKKESFPLTVTSAQKNPTAFYLCASSLRGRRGYTFGSGTRLTVV.